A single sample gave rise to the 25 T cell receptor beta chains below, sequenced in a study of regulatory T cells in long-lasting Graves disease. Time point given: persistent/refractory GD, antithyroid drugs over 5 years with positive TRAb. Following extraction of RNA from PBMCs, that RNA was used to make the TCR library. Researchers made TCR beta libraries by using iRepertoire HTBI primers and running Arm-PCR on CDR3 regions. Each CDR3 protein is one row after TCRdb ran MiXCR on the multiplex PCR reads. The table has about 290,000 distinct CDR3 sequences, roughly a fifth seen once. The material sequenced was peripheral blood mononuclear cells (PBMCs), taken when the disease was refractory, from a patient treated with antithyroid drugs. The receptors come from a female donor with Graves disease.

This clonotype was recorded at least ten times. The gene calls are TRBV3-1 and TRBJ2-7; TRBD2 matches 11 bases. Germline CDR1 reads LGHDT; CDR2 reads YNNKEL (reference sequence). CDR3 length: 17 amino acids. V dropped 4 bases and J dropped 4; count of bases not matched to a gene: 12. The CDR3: CASSRDPRGLAAYEQYF. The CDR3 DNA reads TGTGCCAGCAGCCGGGACCCGAGGGGACTAGCGGCTTACGAGCAGTACTTC.

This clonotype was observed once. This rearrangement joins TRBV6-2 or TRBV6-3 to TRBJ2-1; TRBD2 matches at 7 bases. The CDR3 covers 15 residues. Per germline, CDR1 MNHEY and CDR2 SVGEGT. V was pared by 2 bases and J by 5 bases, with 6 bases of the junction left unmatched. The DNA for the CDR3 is TGTGCCAGCAGTTACCATGGCGGGAGAAACAATGAGCAGTTCTTC. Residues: CASSYHGGRNNEQFF.

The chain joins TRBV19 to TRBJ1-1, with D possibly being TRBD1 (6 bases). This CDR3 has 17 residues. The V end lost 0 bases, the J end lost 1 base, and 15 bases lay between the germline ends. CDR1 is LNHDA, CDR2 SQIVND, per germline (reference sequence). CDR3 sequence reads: CASSIDPFQDRNTEAFF. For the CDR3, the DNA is TGTGCCAGTAGTATAGATCCGTTCCAGGACAGGAACACTGAAGCTTTCTTT.

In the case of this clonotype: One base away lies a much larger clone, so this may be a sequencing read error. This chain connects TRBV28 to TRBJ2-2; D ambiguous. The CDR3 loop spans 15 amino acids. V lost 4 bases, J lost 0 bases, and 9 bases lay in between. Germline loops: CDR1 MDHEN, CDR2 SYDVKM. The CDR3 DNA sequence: TGTGCCAGCAGTTACGGGTCCGCGAACACCGGGGAGCTGTTTTTT. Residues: CASSYGSANTGELFF.

CDR3 residues: CASSVDLRTEAFF. The CDR3 region has the DNA TGTGCCAGCAGCGTAGATTTAAGGACTGAAGCTTTCTTT. This chain connects TRBV9 to TRBJ1-1; D not certain. This CDR3 has 13 amino acids. V was shortened by 0 bases and J by 5 bases, with 8 bases between the two germline ends. Germline V lookup: CDR1 SGDLS, CDR2 YYNGEE.

CDR3 amino acids: CASSLLRSSYNEQFF. CDR3 sequence (DNA): TGTGCCAGCAGTTTATTAAGGAGCTCCTACAATGAGCAGTTCTTC. The rearrangement uses TRBV27 and TRBJ2-1, with D hard to call. The CDR3 sequence is 15 residues long. Looked up from germline, CDR1 is MNHEY and CDR2 is SMNVEV (reference sequence). V was cut by 1 base and J by 0 bases, with 7 bases left in between.

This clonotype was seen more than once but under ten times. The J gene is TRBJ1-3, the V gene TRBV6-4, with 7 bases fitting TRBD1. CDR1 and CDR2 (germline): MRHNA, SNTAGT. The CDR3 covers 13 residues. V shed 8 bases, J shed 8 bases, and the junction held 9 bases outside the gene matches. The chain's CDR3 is CASLVRGHDTIYF. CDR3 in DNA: TGTGCCAGCTTGGTAAGGGGGCACGACACCATATATTTT.

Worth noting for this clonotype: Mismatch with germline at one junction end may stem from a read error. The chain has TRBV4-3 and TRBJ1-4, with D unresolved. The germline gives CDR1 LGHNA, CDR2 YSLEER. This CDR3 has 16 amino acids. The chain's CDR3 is CASGQGQAIGSEKLFF. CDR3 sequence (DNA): TGCGCCAGCGGCCAAGGGCAGGCCATAGGGAGTGAAAAACTGTTTTTT.

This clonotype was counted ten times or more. The CDR3 protein is CASSLVAETYEQYF. DNA of the CDR3: TGTGCCAGCAGTTTGGTAGCGGAAACCTACGAGCAGTACTTC. V gene TRBV28 combines with J gene TRBJ2-7, with D perhaps matching TRBD2 (6 bases). Trimming pared 3 bases from V and 2 bases from J, leaving 11 bases between. The CDR3 has 14 amino acids. In germline, CDR1 is MDHEN, CDR2 SYDVKM.

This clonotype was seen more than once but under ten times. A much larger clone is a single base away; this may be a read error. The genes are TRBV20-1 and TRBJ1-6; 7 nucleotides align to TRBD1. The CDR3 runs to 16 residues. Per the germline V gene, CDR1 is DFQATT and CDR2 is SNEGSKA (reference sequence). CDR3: CSARGADRVESSPFHF. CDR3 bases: TGCAGTGCTAGAGGGGCCGACAGGGTTGAGAGTTCACCCTTCCACTTT.

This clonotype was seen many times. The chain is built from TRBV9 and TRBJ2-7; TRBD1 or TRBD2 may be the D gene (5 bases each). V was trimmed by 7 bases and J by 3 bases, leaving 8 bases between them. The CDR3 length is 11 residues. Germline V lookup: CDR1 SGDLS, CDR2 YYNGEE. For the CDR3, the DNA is TGTGCCAGCGGGGACGGCTACGAGCAGTACTTC. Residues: CASGDGYEQYF.

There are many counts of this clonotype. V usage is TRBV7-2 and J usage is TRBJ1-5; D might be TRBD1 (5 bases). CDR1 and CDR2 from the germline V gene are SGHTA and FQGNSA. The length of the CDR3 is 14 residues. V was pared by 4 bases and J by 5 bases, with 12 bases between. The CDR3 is CASSSGVGDQPQHF. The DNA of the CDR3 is TGTGCCAGCAGCTCCGGGGTGGGGGATCAGCCCCAGCATTTT.

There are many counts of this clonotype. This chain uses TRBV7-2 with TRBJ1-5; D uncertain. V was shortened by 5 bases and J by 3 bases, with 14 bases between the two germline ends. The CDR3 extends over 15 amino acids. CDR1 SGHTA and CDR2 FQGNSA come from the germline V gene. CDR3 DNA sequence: TGTGCCAGCAGCCTCATGGTAGGGAACAATCAGCCCCAGCATTTT. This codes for CASSLMVGNNQPQHF.

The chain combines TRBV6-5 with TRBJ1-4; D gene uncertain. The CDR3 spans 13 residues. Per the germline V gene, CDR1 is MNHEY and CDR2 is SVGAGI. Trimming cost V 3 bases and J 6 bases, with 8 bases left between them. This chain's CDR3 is CASSYQADEKLFF. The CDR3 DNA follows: TGTGCCAGCAGTTATCAAGCGGATGAAAAACTGTTTTTT.

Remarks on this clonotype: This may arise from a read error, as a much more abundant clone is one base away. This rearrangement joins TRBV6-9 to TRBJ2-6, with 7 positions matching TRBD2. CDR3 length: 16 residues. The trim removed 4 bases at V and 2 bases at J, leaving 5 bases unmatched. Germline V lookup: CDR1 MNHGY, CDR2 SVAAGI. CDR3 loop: CASSSAGRPGANVLTF. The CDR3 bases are TGTGCCAGCAGTTCAGCGGGAAGGCCTGGGGCCAACGTCCTGACTTTC.

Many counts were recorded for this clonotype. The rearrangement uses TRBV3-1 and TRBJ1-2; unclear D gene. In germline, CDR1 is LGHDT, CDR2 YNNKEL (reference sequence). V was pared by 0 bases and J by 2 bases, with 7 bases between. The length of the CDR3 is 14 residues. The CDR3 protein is CASSQELENYGYTF. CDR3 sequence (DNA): TGTGCCAGCAGCCAAGAGCTCGAAAACTATGGCTACACCTTC.

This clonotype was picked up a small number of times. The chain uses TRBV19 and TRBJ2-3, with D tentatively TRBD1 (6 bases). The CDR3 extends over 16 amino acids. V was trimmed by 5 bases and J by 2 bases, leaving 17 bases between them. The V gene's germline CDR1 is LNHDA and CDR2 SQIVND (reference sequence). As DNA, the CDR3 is TGTGCCAGTAGTCCCACCACAGGGAACCCCACAGATACGCAGTATTTT. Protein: CASSPTTGNPTDTQYF.

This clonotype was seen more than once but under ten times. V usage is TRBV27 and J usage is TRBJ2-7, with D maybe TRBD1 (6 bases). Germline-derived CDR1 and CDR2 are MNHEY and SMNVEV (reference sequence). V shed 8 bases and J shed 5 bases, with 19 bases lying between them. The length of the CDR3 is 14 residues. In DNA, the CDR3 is TGTGCCAGCCGGATTACAGGGACGTACCACGAGCAGTACTTC. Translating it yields CASRITGTYHEQYF.

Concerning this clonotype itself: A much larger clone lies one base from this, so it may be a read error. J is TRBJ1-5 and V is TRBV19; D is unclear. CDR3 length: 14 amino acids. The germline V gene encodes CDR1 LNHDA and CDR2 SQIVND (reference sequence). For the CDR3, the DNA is TGTGTCAGTAGTAAGGACGGCTTCAATCAGCCCCAGCATTTT. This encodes CVSSKDGFNQPQHF.

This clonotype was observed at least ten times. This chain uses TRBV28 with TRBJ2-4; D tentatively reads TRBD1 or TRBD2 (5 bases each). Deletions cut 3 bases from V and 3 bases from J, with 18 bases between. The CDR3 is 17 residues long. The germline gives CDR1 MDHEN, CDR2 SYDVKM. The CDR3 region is CASSFPGAARGKNIQYF. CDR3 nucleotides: TGTGCCAGCAGTTTCCCCGGGGCGGCTCGGGGCAAAAACATTCAGTACTTC.

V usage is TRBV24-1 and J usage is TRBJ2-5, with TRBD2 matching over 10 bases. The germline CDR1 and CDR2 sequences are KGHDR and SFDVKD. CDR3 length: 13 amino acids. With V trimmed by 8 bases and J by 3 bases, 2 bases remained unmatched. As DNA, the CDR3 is TGTGCCACCAATCTAGCGGGAGAAGAGACCCAGTACTTC. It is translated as CATNLAGEETQYF.

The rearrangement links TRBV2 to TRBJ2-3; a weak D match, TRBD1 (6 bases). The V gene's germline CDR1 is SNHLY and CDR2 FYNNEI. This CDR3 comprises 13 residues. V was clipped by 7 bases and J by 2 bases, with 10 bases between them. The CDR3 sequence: CASKDRNTDTQYF. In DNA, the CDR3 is TGTGCCAGCAAGGACAGAAACACAGATACGCAGTATTTT.

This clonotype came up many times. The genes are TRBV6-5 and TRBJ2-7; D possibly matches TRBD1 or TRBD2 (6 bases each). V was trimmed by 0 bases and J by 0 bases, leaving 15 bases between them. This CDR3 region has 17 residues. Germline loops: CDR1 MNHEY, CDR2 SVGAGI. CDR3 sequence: CASSYSSRGTDSYEQYF. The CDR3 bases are TGTGCCAGCAGTTACTCGAGTAGGGGGACTGACTCCTACGAGCAGTACTTC.

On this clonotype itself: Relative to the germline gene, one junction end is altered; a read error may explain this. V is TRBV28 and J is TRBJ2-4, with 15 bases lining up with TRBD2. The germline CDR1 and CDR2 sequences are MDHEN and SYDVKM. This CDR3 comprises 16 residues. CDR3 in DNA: TGTGCCAGCAGTCGGACTAGCGGGAGGGCCGCAAACATTCAATACTTC. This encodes CASSRTSGRAANIQYF.

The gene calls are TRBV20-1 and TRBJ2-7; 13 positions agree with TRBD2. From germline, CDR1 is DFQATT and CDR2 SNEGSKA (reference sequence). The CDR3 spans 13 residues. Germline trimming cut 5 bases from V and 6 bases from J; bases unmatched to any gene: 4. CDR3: CSAGGTSGTEQYF. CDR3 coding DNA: TGCAGTGCTGGGGGGACTAGCGGGACCGAGCAGTACTTC.